The 15 T cell receptor beta chains reported below all come from one sample, sequenced in a study of Graves' ophthalmopathy and Graves' hyperthyroidism. Amplification of TCR beta CDR3 regions used RNA transcripts. Second-round multiplex PCR came after first-round RT-PCR with HTBI primers. Using its own MiXCR run on the multiplex PCR reads, TCRdb lists one record per CDR3 protein. The sample comprises 1 million to 1.3 million distinct CDR3 sequences, roughly two fifths of which are singletons, and approximately 10% rests with the top ten. The sample taken for sequencing was peripheral blood or thyroid tissue (not recorded which). The origin of the receptors is an adult man with Graves' hyperthyroidism.

This clonotype turned up a few times. This rearrangement joins TRBV11-1 to TRBJ1-6; D possibly corresponds to TRBD1 (6 bases). CDR3 size: 14 residues. Germline assignment: CDR1 SGHAT and CDR2 FQDESV (reference sequence). Trimming cost V 3 bases and J 14 bases, with 17 bases left between them. CDR3: CASSLQGPSSSLHF. CDR3 nucleotides: TGTGCCAGCAGCTTGCAGGGGCCGAGTTCGTCCCTCCACTTT.

To note about this clonotype: The junction shows a germline mismatch at one end, possibly a read error. The gene calls are TRBV5-6 and TRBJ2-7, with a possible D match to TRBD2 (5 bases). CDR1 is SGHDT and CDR2 is YYEEEE in the germline V gene. The CDR3 totals 13 residues. The CDR3 DNA is TGTGCCAGCAGCTTTTCGGGGAACTACGAGCAGCACTTC. It is translated as CASSFSGNYEQHF.

Only a few counts were recorded for this clonotype. The rearrangement links TRBV2 to TRBJ2-2, with 7 nucleotides matching TRBD2. The germline gives CDR1 SNHLY, CDR2 FYNNEI. This CDR3 region has 17 residues. V shed 2 bases, J shed 8 bases, and the junction held 14 bases outside the gene matches. CDR3: CASSESWLAAKAGELFF. In nucleotides, the CDR3 is TGTGCCAGCAGTGAATCCTGGCTAGCGGCAAAGGCGGGGGAGCTGTTTTTT.

This clonotype was recorded at least ten times. The chain couples TRBV20-1 to TRBJ1-6, with D maybe TRBD1 (6 bases). V lost 8 bases and J lost 7, with 12 bases in between. Germline-derived CDR1 and CDR2 are DFQATT and SNEGSKA (reference sequence). This CDR3 comprises 12 residues. This CDR3 reads CSSRTANSPLHF. For the CDR3, the DNA is TGCAGTTCGAGGACAGCAAATTCACCCCTCCACTTT.

This clonotype was seen many times. The CDR3 nucleotides are TGTGCCAGCAGCCCAACAGGGGCGGCCTACGAGCAGTACTTC. Its protein is CASSPTGAAYEQYF. The chain carries TRBV7-9 and TRBJ2-7, with TRBD1 matching 7 bases. The CDR3 sequence is 14 residues long. Germline values: CDR1 SEHNR, CDR2 FQNEAQ (reference sequence). J was trimmed by 2 bases and V by 5 bases; bases with no gene match: 6.

This clonotype came up many times. The V and J genes are TRBV7-8 and TRBJ1-2, with TRBD1 matching over 9 bases. After removal of 6 bases from V and 7 bases from J, the junction contained 9 bases not matched to a gene. This CDR3 comprises 14 residues. Germline assignment: CDR1 SGHVS and CDR2 FQNEAQ. In nucleotides, the CDR3 is TGTGCCAGCAGTCACGGACAGGGGCGAGGTGGCTACACCTTC. Protein product: CASSHGQGRGGYTF. The full variable domain, in which reference TRBV7-8 and TRBJ1-2 provide the parts outside the CDR3, is GAGVSQSPRYKVAKRGQDVALRCDPISGHVSLFWYQQALGQGPEFLTYFQNEAQLDKSGLPSDRFFAERPEGSVSTLKIQRTQQEDSAVYLCASSHGQGRGGYTFGSGTRLTVV.

The chain is built from TRBV10-3 and TRBJ1-5; D may be TRBD1 (6 bases). CDR3 length: 13 residues. CDR1 and CDR2 (germline): ENHRY, SYGVKD. V was pared by 2 bases and J by 11 bases, with 13 bases between. The CDR3 region is CAISEGGSETQHF. The CDR3 nucleotides read TGTGCCATCAGTGAGGGGGGCAGTGAGACCCAGCATTTT.

This clonotype showed up many times. The chain carries TRBV29-1 and TRBJ1-2; D uncertain. The CDR3 is made up of 15 amino acids. From germline, CDR1 is SQVTM and CDR2 ANQGSEA. V was trimmed by 4 bases and J by 3 bases, leaving 18 bases between them. CDR3 region: CSVVVATGIDYGYTF. CDR3 sequence (DNA): TGCAGCGTTGTTGTCGCGACGGGCATCGACTATGGCTACACCTTC. The full variable domain, rest sourced from reference TRBV29-1 and TRBJ1-2, is SAVISQKPSRDICQRGTSLTIQCQVDSQVTMMFWYRQQPGQSLTLIATANQGSEATYESGFVIDKFPISRPNLTFSTLTVSNMSPEDSSIYLCSVVVATGIDYGYTFGSGTRLTVV.

This clonotype was counted many times. The V and J genes are TRBV10-3 and TRBJ2-7; possibly TRBD2 for D (5 bases). V was pared by 3 bases and J by 4 bases, with 16 bases between. Germline CDR1 is ENHRY and CDR2 is SYGVKD. The CDR3 runs 15 residues. CDR3 residues: CAISDRRKSGYEQYF. CDR3 nucleotide sequence: TGTGCCATCAGTGATCGCCGAAAGTCGGGGTACGAGCAGTACTTC.

The rearrangement joins TRBV7-2 to TRBJ2-6, with D uncertain. Trimming took off 0 bases at V and 4 bases at J, with 4 bases between the two ends. The CDR3 is 14 amino acids. The germline V gene encodes CDR1 SGHTA and CDR2 FQGNSA. CDR3 in DNA: TGTGCCAGCAGCTTAGCGATAGGGGCCAACGTCCTGACTTTC. It yields the protein CASSLAIGANVLTF.

The V gene is TRBV6-6, the J gene TRBJ2-2, with D perhaps TRBD2 (5 bases). The CDR3 is made up of 13 amino acids. Germline loops: CDR1 MNHNY, CDR2 SVGAGI (reference sequence). Trimming stripped 10 bases from V and 5 bases from J, with 14 bases between. The CDR3 coding sequence is TGTGCCAACGGGATCCGAAGGACCGGGGAGCTGTTTTTT. It is translated as CANGIRRTGELFF.

This chain uses TRBV12-3 or TRBV12-4 with TRBJ2-5; D uncertain. The CDR3 spans 15 residues. V lost 1 base, J lost 6 bases, and 15 bases lay in between. CDR3 in DNA: TGTGCCAGCAGTTTAGAGAGACGAGGAGAGCAGACCCAGTACTTC. This sequence encodes CASSLERRGEQTQYF.

J is TRBJ1-1 and V is TRBV24-1; maybe TRBD1 (5 bases). Trimming removed 3 bases from V and 7 bases from J, with 5 bases in between. Germline CDR1 reads KGHDR; CDR2 reads SFDVKD. The CDR3 sequence is 11 residues long. CDR3 residues: CATSDGGEAFF. CDR3 DNA sequence: TGTGCCACCAGTGATGGGGGTGAAGCTTTCTTT.

J is TRBJ1-2 and V is TRBV7-2, with D maybe TRBD1 (5 bases). This CDR3 is 15 amino acids long. Germline lookup yields CDR1 SGHTA and CDR2 FQGNSA. The V and J ends lost 6 bases and 4 bases respectively, with 18 bases between them. CDR3 sequence reads: CASRPENQGRYGYTF. The CDR3 DNA is TGTGCCAGCAGACCCGAAAACCAGGGTCGCTATGGCTACACCTTC.

The chain combines TRBV2 with TRBJ2-7; 8 bases are a match to TRBD2. V lost 4 bases to trimming and J lost 7 bases; unmatched junction nucleotides: 3. Germline V gene data show CDR1 as SNHLY and CDR2 as FYNNEI. The CDR3 covers 12 residues. The CDR3, as DNA: TGTGCCAGCAGTGTTGGCGGGAGGGAGCAGTACTTC. Translating it yields CASSVGGREQYF.